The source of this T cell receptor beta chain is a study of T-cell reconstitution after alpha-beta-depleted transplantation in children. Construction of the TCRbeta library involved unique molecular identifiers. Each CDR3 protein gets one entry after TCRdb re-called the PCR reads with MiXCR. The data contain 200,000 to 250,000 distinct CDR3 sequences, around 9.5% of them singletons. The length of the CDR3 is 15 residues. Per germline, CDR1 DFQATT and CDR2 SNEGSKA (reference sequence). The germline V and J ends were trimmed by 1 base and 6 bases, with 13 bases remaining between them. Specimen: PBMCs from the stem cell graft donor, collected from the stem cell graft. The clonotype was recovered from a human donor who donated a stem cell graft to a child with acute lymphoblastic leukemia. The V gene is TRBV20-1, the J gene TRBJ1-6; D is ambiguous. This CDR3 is CSARVGYDRNSPLHF. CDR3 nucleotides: TGCAGTGCTAGAGTTGGCTATGATCGTAATTCACCCCTCCACTTT.